Below are 20 T cell receptor beta chains sequenced from a single sample in a study of cytomegalovirus exposure and HLA in healthy donors. PCR involved 60 Vbeta and 13 Jbeta primers. Only in-frame clones appear in the TCRdb table, and some are missing; sequencing was by immunoSEQ multiplex PCR. The data contain fewer than 200,000 clones, more than 65% of them singletons. Sequenced: PBMCs. Receptor source: a woman in her 50s in good health and CMV-seronegative.

The genes are TRBV19 and TRBJ2-5, with D possibly TRBD1 on 5 matching bases. The V gene's germline CDR1 is LNHDA and CDR2 SQIVND (reference sequence). V lost 10 bases, J lost 4 bases, and 16 bases lay in between. The CDR3 covers 13 residues. The CDR3 here is CATRGRGGETQYF. The CDR3 DNA reads TGTGCCACCCGCGGAAGGGGCGGAGAGACCCAGTACTTC.

The chain uses TRBV7-6 and TRBJ2-3; TRBD1 might be the D (5 bases). The V and J ends lost 3 bases and 4 bases respectively, with 11 bases between them. CDR1 is SGHVS, CDR2 FNYEAQ, per germline. This CDR3 has 14 residues. The DNA of the CDR3 is TGTGCCAGCAGCTTGGGGCAGTTCTCAGATACGCAGTATTTT. Amino acid sequence: CASSLGQFSDTQYF.

The gene calls are TRBV19 and TRBJ1-5; D possibly corresponds to TRBD1 (5 bases). The CDR3 length is 15 residues. The V gene lost 3 bases and the J gene lost 0 bases, with 9 bases spanning the gap. CDR1 and CDR2 (germline): LNHDA, SQIVND (reference sequence). The CDR3 loop is CASSIGAYSNQPQHF. The CDR3 DNA reads TGTGCCAGTAGTATTGGGGCTTATAGCAATCAGCCCCAGCATTTT.

The J gene is TRBJ2-3, the V gene TRBV5-1; 10 bases are shared with TRBD2. Germline V lookup: CDR1 SGHRS, CDR2 YFSETQ. This CDR3 has 16 amino acids. V was clipped by 1 base and J by 1 base; unmatched bases: 3. The CDR3 coding sequence is TGCGCCAGCAGCTTGCCTAGCGGGAGTGGCACAGATACGCAGTATTTT. It encodes CASSLPSGSGTDTQYF.

The chain is built from TRBV7-2 and TRBJ2-5, with D possibly TRBD2 on 7 matching bases. Trimming removed 5 bases from V and 6 bases from J, with 22 bases in between. Germline V CDR1 and CDR2: SGHTA, FQGNSA. The CDR3 runs to 16 residues. Here the CDR3 DNA reads TGTGCCAGCAGCCCCCAAAGTGGGGGGGCCCTTAAGACCCAGTACTTC. This gives the protein CASSPQSGGALKTQYF.

The chain joins TRBV28 to TRBJ1-1; unclear D gene. The V end lost 6 bases, the J end lost 2 bases, and 16 bases lay between the germline ends. CDR1 and CDR2 (germline): MDHEN, SYDVKM. The CDR3 covers 15 residues. This CDR3 is CASRPPGVPNTEAFF. Written as DNA, the CDR3 is TGTGCCAGCAGACCCCCCGGGGTCCCCAACACTGAAGCTTTCTTT. The full variable domain, with the rest looked up from reference TRBV28 and TRBJ1-1, is DVKVTQSSRYLVKRTGEKVFLECVQDMDHENMFWYRQDPGLGLRLIYFSYDVKMKEKGDIPEGYSVSREKKERFSLILESASTNQTSMYLCASRPPGVPNTEAFFGQGTRLTVV.

This clone has just a few counts. The chain is built from TRBV2 and TRBJ2-3; 11 bases are a match to TRBD2. CDR1 SNHLY and CDR2 FYNNEI come from the germline V gene. The CDR3 is 13 amino acids. The junction had 1 base not matched to a gene; V was cut back by 6 bases and J by 5 bases. The CDR3 nucleotides read TGTGCCAGCAGGGGGACTAGCGGAGATACGCAGTATTTT. Translating it yields CASRGTSGDTQYF.

The chain employs TRBV5-1 and TRBJ2-5, with 7 bases matching TRBD1. Looked up from germline, CDR1 is SGHRS and CDR2 is YFSETQ. After removal of 4 bases from V and 2 bases from J, the junction contained 5 bases not matched to a gene. The CDR3 is made up of 14 amino acids. The CDR3 is CASSRTGEQETQYF. In nucleotides, the CDR3 is TGCGCCAGCAGCAGAACAGGGGAACAAGAGACCCAGTACTTC. Full variable domain (missing parts from reference TRBV5-1 and TRBJ2-5): KAGVTQTPRYLIKTRGQQVTLSCSPISGHRSVSWYQQTPGQGLQFLFEYFSETQRNKGNFPGRFSGRQFSNSRSEMNVSTLELGDSALYLCASSRTGEQETQYFGPGTRLLVL.

This sequence joins TRBV11-2 and TRBJ1-5, with TRBD1 matching over 9 bases. V gave up 5 bases and J gave up 7 bases; unmatched junction bases: 12. From germline, CDR1 is SGHAT and CDR2 FQNNGV. The CDR3 is 16 residues long. The CDR3 here is CASSPGTGRPGQPQHF. CDR3 nucleotide sequence: TGTGCCAGCAGCCCAGGGACAGGGCGGCCGGGGCAGCCCCAGCATTTT.

The chain uses TRBV7-3 and TRBJ2-1, with D possibly TRBD2 on 6 matching bases. CDR1 is SGHTA and CDR2 is FQGTGA in the germline V gene. Trimming pared 6 bases from V and 7 bases from J, leaving 13 bases between. The CDR3 has 13 residues. The CDR3 nucleotides read TGTGCCAGCAGTAATCAGCGGGTGAATGAGCAGTTCTTC. Translation gives CASSNQRVNEQFF. The full variable domain, rest sourced from reference TRBV7-3 and TRBJ2-1, is GAGVSQTPSNKVTEKGKYVELRCDPISGHTALYWYRQSLGQGPEFLIYFQGTGAADDSGLPNDRFFAVRPEGSVSTLKIQRTERGDSAVYLCASSNQRVNEQFFGPGTRLTVL.

In its sample, this clone was seen a few times. The rearrangement uses TRBV7-3 and TRBJ2-5, with 8 bases identical to TRBD2. The CDR3 extends over 14 amino acids. The germline V gene has CDR1 SGHTA and CDR2 FQGTGA. V was pared by 3 bases and J by 5 bases, with 5 bases of the junction left unmatched. The DNA for the CDR3 is TGTGCCAGCAGCTTCTCGGGAGGGGGGGAGACCCAGTACTTC. This sequence encodes CASSFSGGGETQYF.

The V call is TRBV11-2, the J call TRBJ2-1, with TRBD2 identical over 7 bases. J gave up 5 bases and V 3 bases, and 10 bases lay outside the gene matches. This CDR3 is 16 amino acids long. Germline CDR1 and CDR2: SGHAT and FQNNGV. CDR3: CASSFWSKRGNNEQFF. The CDR3, as DNA: TGTGCCAGCAGCTTTTGGTCCAAGCGGGGCAACAATGAGCAGTTCTTC.

The CDR3 reads CASSRGGTSSYNEQFF. DNA of the CDR3: TGTGCCAGCAGCCGTGGTGGGACAAGCTCCTACAATGAGCAGTTCTTC. V is TRBV7-3 and J is TRBJ2-1; possibly TRBD1 for D (6 bases). Germline V gene lookup returns CDR1 SGHTA and CDR2 FQGTGA. The CDR3 totals 16 residues. V was pared by 5 bases and J by 0 bases, with 14 bases between. Complete variable domain (other parts from reference TRBV7-3 and TRBJ2-1): GAGVSQTPSNKVTEKGKYVELRCDPISGHTALYWYRQSLGQGPEFLIYFQGTGAADDSGLPNDRFFAVRPEGSVSTLKIQRTERGDSAVYLCASSRGGTSSYNEQFFGPGTRLTVL.

Notes on this clone: Within the sample, other DNA sequences also encode this same CDR3. The chain links TRBV28 to TRBJ1-1, with D unclear. The CDR3 is 12 amino acids. Germline assignment: CDR1 MDHEN and CDR2 SYDVKM. Between the trimmed V and J ends, which lost 5 bases and 1 base, there was a span of 5 bases. CDR3 DNA: TGTGCCAGCAGTCCAGGGAACACTGAAGCTTTCTTT. Amino acid sequence: CASSPGNTEAFF.

The chain uses TRBV10-3 and TRBJ2-2, with TRBD1 as a possible D gene (5 bases). Trimming took 3 bases from V and 7 from J, leaving 9 bases between them. Germline assignment: CDR1 ENHRY and CDR2 SYGVKD. This CDR3 has 13 amino acids. The CDR3 DNA sequence: TGTGCCATCAGTGATTCAGGGCGCGGGGAGCTGTTTTTT. Translation: CAISDSGRGELFF.

This chain joins TRBV7-2 and TRBJ1-2; possible D gene TRBD1, 5 bases. This CDR3 contains 14 residues. Trimming took off 3 bases at V and 4 bases at J, with 12 bases between the two ends. Germline V lookup: CDR1 SGHTA, CDR2 FQGNSA. The CDR3 DNA reads TGTGCCAGCAGCTTTGGGGGGAGCGGCTATGGCTACACCTTC. Translating gives CASSFGGSGYGYTF.

This rearrangement joins TRBV15 to TRBJ1-5, with 9 bases matching TRBD1. Germline V lookup: CDR1 LNHNV, CDR2 YYDKDF (reference sequence). This CDR3 is built from 17 residues. With 4 bases clipped from V and 1 base from J, the junction kept 8 bases outside the gene matches. The CDR3 coding sequence is TGTGCCACCAGCAAGGGAACAGGGGGCCAGAGCAATCAGCCCCAGCATTTT. As protein: CATSKGTGGQSNQPQHF.

This sequence joins TRBV6-1 and TRBJ2-5, with TRBD2 matching 12 bases. The J call is in doubt because the DNA end fits TRBJ2-7 better. Germline CDR1 reads MNHNS; CDR2 reads SASEGT. The CDR3 consists of 15 residues. Here the CDR3 reads CASRGTSGLYYEQYF. The DNA of the CDR3 is TGTGCCAGCAGGGGGACTAGCGGGTTATACTACGAGCAGTACTTC.

The rearrangement joins TRBV28 to TRBJ2-7; possible D gene TRBD1, 5 bases. Germline CDR1 reads MDHEN; CDR2 reads SYDVKM. Trimming removed 8 bases from V and 5 bases from J, with 16 bases in between. The CDR3 is made up of 13 amino acids. The CDR3 is CASHAGPPHEQYF. The CDR3 bases are TGTGCCAGCCATGCAGGGCCCCCACACGAGCAGTACTTC.

The chain couples TRBV10-3 to TRBJ1-1, with 8 bases lining up with TRBD1. V shed 6 bases, J shed 1 base, and the junction held 10 bases outside the gene matches. This CDR3 contains 16 residues. Germline lookup yields CDR1 ENHRY and CDR2 SYGVKD. The CDR3 bases are TGTGCCATCAGCGACAGGGGAAACCTCCGGAACACTGAAGCTTTCTTT. It is translated as CAISDRGNLRNTEAFF.